A selection of T cell receptor beta chains follows, all from one sample in a study of cytomegalovirus exposure and HLA in healthy donors. TCRdb keeps only in-frame clones here, not all; method: immunoSEQ multiplex PCR. The table records 80,000 to 130,000 clones, under 80% of them present only once. Sequencing input: PBMCs. The receptors shown here come from a woman between 50 and 59 years old in good health and CMV-seropositive. Both conserved end residues are part of each CDR3. Each record gives: J gene, clone size, D gene, V gene, CDR3 protein, CDR3 DNA. The D gene is left open where the match is weak. For some rows the clone size is stated as once, few or many, or as a class when expanded; others skip it.

TRBJ2-7,NA,NA,TRBV4-1,CASSQAVDYEQYF,TGCGCCAGCAGCCAGGCGGTAGACTACGAGCAGTACTTC
TRBJ2-6,NA,NA,TRBV5-4,CASSLPGGANVLTF,TGTGCCAGCAGCTTACCGGGTGGGGCCAACGTCCTGACTTTC
TRBJ2-7,NA,NA,TRBV7-3,CASSPYSRGEQYF,TGTGCCAGCAGTCCGTATTCTCGGGGAGAGCAGTACTTC
TRBJ2-3,NA,NA,TRBV5-4,CASSDRKSTDTQYF,TGTGCCAGCAGCGACAGGAAAAGCACAGATACGCAGTATTTT
TRBJ2-2,NA,NA,TRBV9,CASSVSGQNTGELFF,TGTGCCAGCAGCGTCAGCGGTCAGAACACCGGGGAGCTGTTTTTT
TRBJ2-1,NA,TRBD2,TRBV27,CASSTGTSGTSEQFF,TGTGCCAGCAGTACCGGGACTAGCGGGACCAGTGAGCAGTTCTTC
TRBJ1-2,NA,NA,TRBV11-2,CASSLVSGGGLYGYTF,TGTGCCAGCAGCTTAGTTTCCGGGGGGGGGCTCTATGGCTACACCTTC
TRBJ2-7,NA,NA,TRBV30,CAWSVRSGREQYF,TGTGCCTGGAGTGTTCGTTCAGGGCGCGAGCAGTACTTC
TRBJ1-4,NA,NA,TRBV27,CASSLERPRVGEKLFF,TGTGCCAGCAGTTTAGAGAGGCCACGGGTAGGCGAAAAACTGTTTTTT
TRBJ1-1,NA,NA,TRBV9,CASSVVTTRNTEAFF,TGTGCCAGCAGCGTAGTGACAACCAGGAACACTGAAGCTTTCTTT
TRBJ1-4,NA,NA,TRBV6-1,CASSVPGGNEKLFF,TGTGCCAGCAGTGTTCCAGGTGGAAATGAAAAACTGTTTTTT
TRBJ2-2,NA,TRBD1,TRBV29-1,CSVGSGQGVAGELFF,TGCAGCGTTGGTTCCGGACAGGGCGTAGCCGGGGAGCTGTTTTTT
TRBJ1-4,few,NA,TRBV15,CATSTGSATNEKLFF,TGTGCCACCAGCACAGGAAGTGCAACTAATGAAAAACTGTTTTTT
TRBJ2-7,NA,TRBD2,TRBV18,CASSSTSESSYEQYF,TGTGCCAGCTCGTCCACTAGCGAAAGCTCCTACGAGCAGTACTTC
TRBJ2-6,NA,NA,TRBV19,CASVYSGANVLTF,TGTGCCAGTGTATATTCTGGGGCCAACGTCCTGACTTTC
TRBJ2-1,NA,TRBD2,TRBV6-6,CASSKRREGQGEQFF,TGTGCCAGCAGTAAGCGGCGGGAGGGCCAGGGTGAGCAGTTCTTC
TRBJ1-6,NA,TRBD1,TRBV2,CASSRGQGSSPLHF,TGTGCCAGCAGCCGGGGACAGGGGAGTTCACCCCTCCACTTT
TRBJ1-3,NA,NA,TRBV25-1,CASRGPETAGNTIYF,TGTGCCAGCAGGGGGCCGGAAACCGCTGGAAACACCATATATTTT
TRBJ2-3,NA,TRBD1,TRBV7-7,CASSPPQGATTDTQYF,TGTGCTAGCAGCCCCCCACAGGGGGCAACGACAGATACGCAGTATTTT
TRBJ2-2,NA,NA,TRBV10-3,CAISVSDQDGELFF,TGTGCCATCAGTGTTTCTGATCAGGACGGGGAGCTGTTTTTT
TRBJ2-5,NA,TRBD1,TRBV10-3,CAISRGQAGIETQYF,TGTGCCATCAGTAGAGGACAGGCCGGTATAGAGACCCAGTACTTC
TRBJ1-4,NA,NA,TRBV2,CASRRMSADNEKLFF,TGTGCCAGCAGGAGAATGAGCGCCGATAATGAAAAACTGTTTTTT
TRBJ2-2,few,TRBD2,TRBV13,CASRRAGVYTGELFF,TGTGCCAGCAGACGAGCGGGAGTATACACCGGGGAGCTGTTTTTT
TRBJ1-1,NA,NA,TRBV18,CASSRQTGNTEAFF,TGTGCCAGCTCACGTCAAACAGGGAACACTGAAGCTTTCTTT
TRBJ2-7,once,NA,TRBV30,CAWGGRTEGKWYF,TGTGCCTGGGGGGGACGGACAGAAGGGAAGTGGTACTTC
TRBJ2-7,NA,NA,TRBV6-6,CASSGAAYAYEQYF,TGTGCCAGCAGTGGGGCAGCGTATGCCTACGAGCAGTACTTC
TRBJ1-1,NA,NA,TRBV7-9,CSSSLRTVDLNTEAFF,TGTTCCAGCAGCTTAAGGACAGTCGACCTGAACACTGAAGCTTTCTTT
TRBJ1-1,NA,NA,TRBV5-6,CASGGVVPTEAFF,TGTGCCAGCGGGGGGGTCGTCCCTACTGAAGCTTTCTTT
TRBJ2-2,NA,NA,TRBV19,CASTGTPNTGELFF,TGTGCCAGTACCGGGACTCCTAACACCGGGGAGCTGTTTTTT
TRBJ1-1,NA,TRBD1,TRBV14,CASSLGTANTEAFF,TGTGCCAGCAGCCTTGGGACAGCGAACACTGAAGCTTTCTTT
TRBJ2-3,NA,TRBD1,TRBV6-5,CASSYGTGADTQYF,TGTGCCAGCAGTTACGGGACAGGGGCAGATACGCAGTATTTT
TRBJ2-1,NA,TRBD2,TRBV9,CASSVETGGPSNEQFF,TGTGCCAGCAGCGTAGAGACGGGGGGGCCATCGAATGAGCAGTTCTTC
TRBJ2-6,NA,TRBD2,TRBV19,CASSILAGLLGSGANVLTF,TGTGCCAGTAGTATACTAGCGGGGCTGCTCGGCTCTGGGGCCAACGTCCTGACTTTC
TRBJ1-5,NA,NA,TRBV6-1,CASSEWGGYSNQPQHF,TGTGCCAGCAGTGAATGGGGGGGATATAGCAATCAGCCCCAGCATTTT
TRBJ2-1,NA,NA,TRBV7-9,CASSLDGGPVEQFF,TGTGCCAGCAGCTTAGACGGGGGGCCGGTTGAGCAGTTCTTC
TRBJ2-1,NA,TRBD1,TRBV27,CASKLPGQTGYNEQFF,TGTGCCAGCAAATTGCCGGGACAGACCGGATACAATGAGCAGTTCTTC
TRBJ2-2,NA,NA,TRBV5-8,CASSLAFFRDSGELFF,TGTGCCAGCAGCTTGGCTTTCTTTCGCGACAGCGGGGAGCTGTTTTTT
TRBJ1-2,NA,TRBD1,TRBV7-2,CASSVEGQFYGYTF,TGTGCCAGCAGCGTTGAGGGACAGTTTTATGGCTACACCTTC
TRBJ1-3,NA,TRBD1,TRBV9,CASSVGAGGFSGNTIYF,TGTGCCAGCAGCGTAGGGGCAGGGGGGTTCTCTGGAAACACCATATATTTT
TRBJ1-5,NA,TRBD1,TRBV7-9,CASSLGQGGVNNQPQHF,TGTGCCAGCAGCCTAGGACAGGGGGGTGTGAACAATCAGCCCCAGCATTTT
TRBJ2-7,NA,NA,TRBV30,CAWSKGALSYEQYF,TGTGCCTGGAGTAAAGGGGCTCTCTCCTACGAGCAGTACTTC
TRBJ2-7,NA,TRBD1,TRBV5-1,CASSSGGTGGTYEQYF,TGCGCCAGCAGCTCTGGGGGGACAGGGGGCACCTACGAGCAGTACTTC
TRBJ2-5,NA,NA,TRBV21-1,CASSKNLGTQYF,TGTGCCAGCAGCAAGAACCTCGGGACCCAGTACTTC